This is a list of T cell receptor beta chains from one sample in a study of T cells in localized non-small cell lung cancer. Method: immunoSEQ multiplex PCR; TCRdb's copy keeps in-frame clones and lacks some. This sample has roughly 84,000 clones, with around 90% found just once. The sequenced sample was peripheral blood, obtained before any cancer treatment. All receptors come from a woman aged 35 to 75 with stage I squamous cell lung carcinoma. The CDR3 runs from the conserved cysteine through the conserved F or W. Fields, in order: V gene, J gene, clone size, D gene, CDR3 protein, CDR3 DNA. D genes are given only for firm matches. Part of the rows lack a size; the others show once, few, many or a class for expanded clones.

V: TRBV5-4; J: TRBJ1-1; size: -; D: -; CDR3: CASSFGGRNTEAFF; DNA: TGTGCCAGCAGTTTCGGGGGGCGGAACACTGAAGCTTTCTTT
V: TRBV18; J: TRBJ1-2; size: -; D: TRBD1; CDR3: CASSPRTGAAYGYTF; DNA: TGTGCCAGCTCACCACGGACAGGGGCAGCCTATGGCTACACCTTC
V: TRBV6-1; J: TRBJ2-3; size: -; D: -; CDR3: CASSAWAGTDTQYF; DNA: TGTGCCAGCAGTGCTTGGGCCGGCACAGATACGCAGTATTTT
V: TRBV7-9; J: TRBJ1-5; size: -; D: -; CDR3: CASSDGTYSNQPQHF; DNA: TGTGCCAGCAGCGACGGGACATATAGCAATCAGCCCCAGCATTTT
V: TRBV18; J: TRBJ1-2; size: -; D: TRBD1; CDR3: CASSLGQGPNYGYTF; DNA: TGTGCCAGCTCACTTGGACAGGGCCCAAACTATGGCTACACCTTC
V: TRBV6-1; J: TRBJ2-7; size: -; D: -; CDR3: CASSLPPQYEQYF; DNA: TGTGCCAGCAGCCTCCCTCCACAGTACGAGCAGTACTTC
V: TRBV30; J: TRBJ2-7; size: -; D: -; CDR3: CAWSLTNNEQYF; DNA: TGTGCCTGGAGTCTCACCAACAACGAGCAGTACTTC
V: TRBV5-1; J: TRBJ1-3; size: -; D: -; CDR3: CASSLAGSGNTIYF; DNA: TGCGCCAGCAGCTTGGCTGGGTCGGGAAACACCATATATTTT
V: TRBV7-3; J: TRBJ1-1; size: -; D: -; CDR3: CASSLSRENTEAFF; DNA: TGTGCCAGCAGCTTATCGAGGGAGAACACTGAAGCTTTCTTT
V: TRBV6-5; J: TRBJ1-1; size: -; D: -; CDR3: CASRDSGYMNTEAFF; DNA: TGTGCCAGCAGGGACAGCGGCTACATGAACACTGAAGCTTTCTTT
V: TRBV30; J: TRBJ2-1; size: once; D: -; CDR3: CAWNGRGKGEQFF; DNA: TGTGCCTGGAACGGTCGGGGGAAGGGTGAGCAGTTCTTC
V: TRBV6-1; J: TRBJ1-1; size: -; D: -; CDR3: CASINGKSTEAFF; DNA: TGTGCCAGCATAAATGGGAAGAGCACTGAAGCTTTCTTT
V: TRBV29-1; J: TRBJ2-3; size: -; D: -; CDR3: CSAHSGYSTDTQYF; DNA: TGCAGCGCCCACTCCGGCTATAGCACAGATACGCAGTATTTT
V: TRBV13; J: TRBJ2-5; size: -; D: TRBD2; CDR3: CASCRGVRETQYF; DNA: TGTGCCAGCTGTCGGGGGGTAAGAGAGACCCAGTACTTC
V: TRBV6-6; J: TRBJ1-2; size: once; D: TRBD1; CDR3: CASSYGTAYTNYGYTF; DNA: TGTGCCAGCAGTTACGGGACAGCCTATACTAACTATGGCTACACCTTC
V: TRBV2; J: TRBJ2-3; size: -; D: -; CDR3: CASSEGEVGHTQYF; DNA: TGTGCCAGCAGTGAGGGGGAGGTGGGACATACGCAGTATTTT
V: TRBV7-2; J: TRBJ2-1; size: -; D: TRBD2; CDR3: CASSLVSGQPNEQFF; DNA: TGTGCCAGCAGCTTAGTTAGCGGGCAACCCAATGAGCAGTTCTTC
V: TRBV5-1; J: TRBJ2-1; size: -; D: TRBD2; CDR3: CASSRTTSGGAEIKNEQFF; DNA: TGCGCCAGCAGCAGAACGACTAGCGGGGGGGCCGAGATAAAAAATGAGCAGTTCTTC
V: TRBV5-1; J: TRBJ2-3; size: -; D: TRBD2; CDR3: CASSFLTSDQDTQYF; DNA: TGCGCCAGCAGCTTCCTAACTAGCGATCAAGACACGCAGTATTTT
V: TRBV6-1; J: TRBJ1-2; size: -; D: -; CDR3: CASIGSTNYGYTF; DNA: TGTGCCAGCATTGGGTCGACTAACTATGGCTACACCTTC
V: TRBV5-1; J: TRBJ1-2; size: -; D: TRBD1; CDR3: CASSPGQGTWGYTF; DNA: TGCGCCAGCAGCCCAGGACAGGGTACTTGGGGCTACACCTTC
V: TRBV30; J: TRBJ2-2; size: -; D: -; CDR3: CAWSARAFKAGELFF; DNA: TGTGCCTGGAGCGCGCGGGCCTTCAAGGCCGGGGAGCTGTTTTTT
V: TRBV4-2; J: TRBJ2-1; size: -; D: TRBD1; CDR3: CASSQDVTGGRNEQFF; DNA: TGTGCCAGCAGCCAAGATGTAACAGGGGGCCGTAATGAGCAGTTCTTC
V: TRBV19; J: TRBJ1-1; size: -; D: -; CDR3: CASSILSGGLWNTEAFF; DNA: TGTGCCAGTAGTATTCTTTCCGGGGGCCTCTGGAACACTGAAGCTTTCTTT
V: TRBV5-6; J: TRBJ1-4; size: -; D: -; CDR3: CASSLSGVYEKLFF; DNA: TGTGCCAGCAGCTTATCAGGGGTCTACGAAAAACTGTTTTTT
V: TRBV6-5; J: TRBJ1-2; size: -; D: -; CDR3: CASRTHQSSNYGYTF; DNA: TGTGCCAGCAGAACCCACCAGTCATCTAACTATGGCTACACCTTC
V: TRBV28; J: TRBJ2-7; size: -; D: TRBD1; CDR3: CASRPGQGAIAYEQYF; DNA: TGTGCCAGCAGACCTGGACAGGGGGCGATTGCCTACGAGCAGTACTTC
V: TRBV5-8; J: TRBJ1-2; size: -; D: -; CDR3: CASSFEGTRAYGYTF; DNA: TGTGCCAGCAGCTTTGAGGGGACTCGAGCCTATGGCTACACCTTC
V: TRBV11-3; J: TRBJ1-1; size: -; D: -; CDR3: CASSLDSGGMDTEAFF; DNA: TGTGCCAGCAGCTTAGATAGTGGGGGCATGGACACTGAAGCTTTCTTT
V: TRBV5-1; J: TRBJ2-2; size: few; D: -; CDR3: CASSWTHISNTGELFF; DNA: TGCGCCAGCAGCTGGACGCATATTTCGAACACCGGGGAGCTGTTTTTT
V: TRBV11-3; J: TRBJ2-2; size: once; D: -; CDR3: CASSLDGVRELFF; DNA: TGTGCCAGCAGCTTAGACGGGGTCCGGGAGCTGTTTTTT
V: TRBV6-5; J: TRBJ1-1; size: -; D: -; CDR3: CASNNRIMNTEAFF; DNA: TGTGCCAGCAACAACAGAATCATGAACACTGAAGCTTTCTTT
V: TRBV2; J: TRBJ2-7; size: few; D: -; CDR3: CASSEGGSGVSYEQYF; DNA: TGTGCCAGCAGTGAAGGGGGCTCAGGCGTCTCCTACGAGCAGTACTTC
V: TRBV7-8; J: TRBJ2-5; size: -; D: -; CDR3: CASSAETPWGIQETQYF; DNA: TGTGCCAGCAGCGCAGAAACACCTTGGGGGATCCAAGAGACCCAGTACTTC
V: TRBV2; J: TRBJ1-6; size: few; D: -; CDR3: CAGRGSSSYNSPLHF; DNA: TGTGCCGGGAGGGGGTCCAGCTCCTATAATTCACCCCTCCACTTT
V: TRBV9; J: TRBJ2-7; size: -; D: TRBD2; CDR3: CASSATSGGQSYEQYF; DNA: TGTGCCAGCAGCGCGACTAGCGGGGGGCAGTCCTACGAGCAGTACTTC
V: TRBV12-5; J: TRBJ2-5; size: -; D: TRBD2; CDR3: CASGLARYGGDYQETQYF; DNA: TGTGCTAGTGGTTTGGCACGATATGGGGGGGACTATCAAGAGACCCAGTACTTC
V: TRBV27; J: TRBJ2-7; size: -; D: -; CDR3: CASGSGTRIPYEQYF; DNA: TGTGCCAGCGGCTCCGGGACTCGGATCCCCTACGAGCAGTACTTC
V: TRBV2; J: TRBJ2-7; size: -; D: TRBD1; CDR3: CASSRQGAREQYF; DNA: TGTGCCAGCAGTAGACAGGGGGCGAGGGAGCAGTACTTC